Here is one TCR beta chain with its context. The sample originates from a study of blood T cell repertoires in COVID-19. In the study overall: The samples span acute and convalescent COVID-19 from the United States, Italy and Spain.

The germline V gene encodes CDR1 MNHNY and CDR2 SVGAGI (reference sequence). This CDR3 spans 14 amino acids. J lost 4 bases, V lost 7 bases, and 6 bases had no gene match. Authors' processing steps: Amplification with reference gene primers provided the estimates of nucleated cell counts. Libraries were prepared by immunoSEQ multiplex PCR; TCRdb keeps only in-frame clonotypes and omits some of them. That table gives V, J and clone size, and the DNA gave D and trimming. Of 200,000 to 250,000 clones in the sample, about 85% were seen once. This clonotype originated in a man aged 50-59 years who had recovered from COVID-19. Sequenced: peripheral blood. The rearrangement uses TRBV6-6 and TRBJ2-7, with 11 nucleotides matching TRBD1. CDR3 residues: CASTWTGGKYEQYF. The CDR3 region has the DNA TGTGCCAGCACCTGGACAGGGGGCAAGTACGAGCAGTACTTC.